Each of the 14 T cell receptor beta chains below was sequenced from the same sample in a study of T-cell memory formation after mild COVID-19. TCRdb re-analysed the 5' RACE reads in MiXCR, keeping a single row per CDR3 protein. The sample has 400,000 to 500,000 distinct CDR3 sequences; around 20% are singletons. The sample taken for sequencing was PBMCs or a T cell subset sorted from them (not recorded which). These TCRs come from an adult woman who had mild COVID-19 (a few samples of this study predate the infection). Cell type and time point are not known.

The CDR3: CATSDLQGFETSGRRTGELFF. In DNA, the CDR3 is TGTGCCACCAGTGATTTGCAGGGTTTTGAGACTAGCGGGAGACGGACCGGGGAGCTGTTTTTT. The chain has TRBV24-1 and TRBJ2-2; 12 bases fit TRBD2. Germline trimming cut 0 bases from V and 5 bases from J; bases unmatched to any gene: 15. CDR1 KGHDR and CDR2 SFDVKD come from the germline V gene. This CDR3 is 21 amino acids long.

The CDR3 DNA follows: TGTGCCAGCAACCAAAGGACGGGGAACACTGAAGCTTTCTTT. Translation: CASNQRTGNTEAFF. The chain combines TRBV7-9 with TRBJ1-1; D remains unclear. With 7 bases removed from V and 1 base from J, the gap between germline ends came to 13 bases. CDR1 and CDR2 (germline): SEHNR, FQNEAQ (reference sequence). This CDR3 has 14 amino acids. Variable domain in full (rest from reference TRBV7-9 and TRBJ1-1): DTGVSQNPRHKITKRGQNVTFRCDPISEHNRLYWYRQTLGQGPEFLTYFQNEAQLEKSRLLSDRFSAERPKGSFSTLEIQRTEQGDSAMYLCASNQRTGNTEAFFGQGTRLTVV.

In its sample, this clonotype was seen a few times. The chain is built from TRBV5-6 and TRBJ1-2, with a possible D match to TRBD1 (5 bases). Germline V CDR1 and CDR2: SGHDT, YYEEEE. V was clipped by 0 bases and J by 6 bases, with 18 bases between them. The CDR3 has 16 amino acids. CDR3 in DNA: TGTGCCAGCAGCTTGGGATTGGGGGGACCCTCTCATGGCTACACCTTC. This codes for CASSLGLGGPSHGYTF. The variable domain in full, with the rest retrieved from reference TRBV5-6 and TRBJ1-2, is DAGVTQSPTHLIKTRGQQVTLRCSPKSGHDTVSWYQQALGQGPQFIFQYYEEEERQRGNFPDRFSGHQFPNYSSELNVNALLLGDSALYLCASSLGLGGPSHGYTFGSGTRLTVV.

The rearrangement joins TRBV29-1 to TRBJ2-7; 10 nucleotides line up with TRBD2. The CDR3 totals 15 residues. CDR1 and CDR2 (germline): SQVTM, ANQGSEA. V lost 3 bases, J lost 3 bases, and 8 bases stayed unmatched. Here the CDR3 reads CSVELGSSGGYEQYF. The CDR3 nucleotides read TGCAGCGTTGAGTTAGGGTCTAGCGGGGGCTACGAGCAGTACTTC.

This sequence joins TRBV24-1 and TRBJ1-2, with 9 bases lining up with TRBD1. This CDR3 is 13 amino acids long. Trimming took 9 bases from V and 8 from J; bases not matched to a gene: 9. The germline V gene encodes CDR1 KGHDR and CDR2 SFDVKD. The CDR3, as DNA: TGTGCCACCGAACCGGGACAGGGTGGCGGCTACACCTTC. This gives the protein CATEPGQGGGYTF.

The chain couples TRBV5-1 to TRBJ2-5; 10 bases line up with TRBD2. V lost 0 bases, J lost 3 bases, and 5 bases stayed unmatched. CDR1 is SGHRS, CDR2 YFSETQ, per germline. This CDR3 contains 16 residues. The CDR3 DNA reads as TGCGCCAGCAGCTTGGCCCTTGGACTAGCGGAAGAGACCCAGTACTTC. Translated: CASSLALGLAEETQYF.

V usage is TRBV5-1 and J usage is TRBJ1-1; the D gene is possibly TRBD1 (6 bases). V lost 2 bases to trimming and J lost 3 bases, with 11 bases between them. CDR1 and CDR2 (germline): SGHRS, YFSETQ. The CDR3 is 14 amino acids. This chain's CDR3 is CASSFGTSHTEAFF. Here the CDR3 DNA reads TGCGCCAGCAGCTTCGGGACATCCCACACTGAAGCTTTCTTT.

This sequence joins TRBV7-2 and TRBJ2-7; 7 bases fit TRBD2. Per the germline V gene, CDR1 is SGHTA and CDR2 is FQGNSA. V lost 6 bases to trimming and J lost 4 bases; unmatched junction nucleotides: 9. This CDR3 has 14 residues. CDR3 residues: CASSATSDSYEQYF. The CDR3 coding sequence is TGTGCCAGCAGTGCCACTAGCGATTCATACGAGCAGTACTTC. Based on the CDR3 plus reference TRBV7-2 and TRBJ2-7, the full variable domain is GAGVSQSPSNKVTEKGKDVELRCDPISGHTALYWYRQSLGQGLEFLIYFQGNSAPDKSGLPSDRFSAERTGGSVSTLTIQRTQQEDSAVYLCASSATSDSYEQYFGPGTRLTVT.

This clonotype appeared a few times. The V and J genes are TRBV3-1 and TRBJ2-7; 7 nucleotides line up with TRBD2. The CDR3 spans 15 residues. The V and J ends lost 4 bases and 5 bases, in that order; junction bases with no gene match: 11. Germline V gives CDR1 LGHDT, CDR2 YNNKEL (reference sequence). Here the CDR3 DNA reads TGTGCCAGCAGCCCCGAAGGGGCGGGAGTCCACGAGCAGTACTTC. Its protein is CASSPEGAGVHEQYF.

The chain links TRBV11-3 to TRBJ2-3; tentative D call: TRBD2 (5 bases). V was cut by 0 bases and J by 6 bases, with 7 bases left in between. The germline gives CDR1 SGHNT, CDR2 YENEEA. This CDR3 comprises 13 residues. CDR3 residues: CASSLERVDTQYF. CDR3 nucleotides: TGTGCCAGCAGCTTAGAGCGGGTGGATACGCAGTATTTT.

This chain links TRBV20-1 with TRBJ2-1, with TRBD2 identical over 15 bases. Germline V lookup: CDR1 DFQATT, CDR2 SNEGSKA (reference sequence). The CDR3 consists of 13 residues. After removal of 6 bases from V and 10 bases from J, the junction contained 4 bases not matched to a gene. CDR3 region: CSATGTSGGEQFF. The CDR3 nucleotides read TGCAGTGCAACTGGGACTAGCGGGGGGGAGCAGTTCTTC.

This clonotype was counted between two and nine times. V is TRBV11-2 and J is TRBJ1-2; a possible D gene is TRBD1 (5 bases). This CDR3 region has 11 residues. CDR1 and CDR2 from the germline V gene are SGHAT and FQNNGV. V shed 10 bases and J shed 1 base, with 7 bases lying between them. CDR3 in DNA: TGTGCCACCGGGGGTAACTATGGCTACACCTTC. It encodes CATGGNYGYTF. Full variable domain (rest looked up from reference TRBV11-2 and TRBJ1-2): EAGVAQSPRYKIIEKRQSVAFWCNPISGHATLYWYQQILGQGPKLLIQFQNNGVVDDSQLPKDRFSAERLKGVDSTLKIQPAKLEDSAVYLCATGGNYGYTFGSGTRLTVV.

This clonotype showed up just a few times. J is TRBJ1-4 and V is TRBV7-9; 9 nucleotides agree with TRBD1. Losses at the gene ends were 3 bases for V and 8 bases for J; bases not matched to a gene: 4. The CDR3 runs 14 residues. CDR1 is SEHNR and CDR2 is FQNEAQ in the germline V gene (reference sequence). The CDR3 here is CASSLGQGREKLFF. The CDR3 coding sequence is TGTGCCAGCAGCTTGGGACAGGGTCGAGAAAAACTGTTTTTT.

This clonotype came up a few times. V usage is TRBV7-6 and J usage is TRBJ2-7; the D gene could be TRBD1 or TRBD2 (6 bases each). The germline gives CDR1 SGHVS, CDR2 FNYEAQ. CDR3 length equals 16 residues. Trimming shortened V by 1 base and J by 7 bases, and 20 bases separated the two germline ends. CDR3 in DNA: TGTGCCAGCAGCTTAGAGGAGGGGGGCCCCGTCGGGGAGCAGTACTTC. The encoded protein is CASSLEEGGPVGEQYF.